A single sample gave rise to the 24 T cell receptor beta chains below, sequenced in a study of monozygotic twins with inflammatory bowel disease. With the 5' RACE reads reprocessed, TCRdb shows one record per CDR3 protein and no DNA. There are around 450,000 distinct CDR3 sequences in the sample, with about 2.6% held by the top ten. Input material: blood. All receptors derive from a human donor with ulcerative colitis or Crohn's disease, or a healthy co-twin of an affected twin (not recorded which).

V and J are TRBV6-5 and TRBJ2-3; TCRdb's D call, TRBD2, is unchecked because there is no DNA. CDR3 size: 15 residues. Germline CDR1 is MNHEY and CDR2 is SVGAGI. CDR3 protein: CASSYDGLAGHTQYF.

V and J are TRBV7-2 and TRBJ2-3; the D gene TCRdb calls, TRBD1, cannot be checked with no DNA. Germline values: CDR1 SGHTA, CDR2 FQGNSA. The CDR3 totals 15 residues. CDR3 protein: CASRTDRGGTDTQYF.

The chain has TRBV20-1 and TRBJ2-1; lacking DNA, the TRBD2 call made by TCRdb goes unchecked. The CDR3 loop spans 16 amino acids. Germline CDR1 reads DFQATT; CDR2 reads SNEGSKA (reference sequence). Here the CDR3 reads CSAALAGKLIYNEQFF.

The chain employs TRBV20-1 and TRBJ2-7. The CDR3 sequence is 14 residues long. CDR1 and CDR2 (germline): DFQATT, SNEGSKA (reference sequence). The CDR3 spells CSARFPLGSYEQYF.

The chain uses TRBV12-3 or TRBV12-4 and TRBJ1-1; the D call from TCRdb, TRBD1, cannot be confirmed without DNA. CDR3 size: 16 residues. The CDR3 sequence: CASSSGQGNLNTEAFF.

The chain links TRBV15 to TRBJ2-7; the TCRdb call, TRBD1, lacks DNA for checking. CDR3 length: 14 amino acids. CDR1 and CDR2 from the germline V gene are LNHNV and YYDKDF (reference sequence). The CDR3 is CATSLRGETYEQYF.

This chain connects TRBV4-1 to TRBJ2-6. This CDR3 is 17 amino acids long. Germline V gives CDR1 MGHRA, CDR2 YSYEKL. CDR3 protein: CASSQEKYRSGANVLTF.

The J gene is TRBJ2-1, the V gene TRBV6-1. The germline gives CDR1 MNHNS, CDR2 SASEGT. The CDR3 is made up of 16 amino acids. CDR3 amino acids: CASSDVQGRSYNEQFF.

Here the CDR3 reads CATSDRANSNQPQHF. The chain joins TRBV24-1 to TRBJ1-5. The CDR3 sequence is 15 residues long. Germline V gene data show CDR1 as KGHDR and CDR2 as SFDVKD.

V gene TRBV20-1 combines with J gene TRBJ1-1; the TCRdb D gene call, TRBD1, has no DNA to confirm it. CDR3 size: 14 residues. Per the germline V gene, CDR1 is DFQATT and CDR2 is SNEGSKA (reference sequence). The CDR3 sequence: CSAPNDRGYTEAFF.

The chain combines TRBV6-1 with TRBJ2-3; the TCRdb call, TRBD1, lacks DNA for checking. Germline lookup yields CDR1 MNHNS and CDR2 SASEGT. The CDR3 contains 14 residues. CDR3: CASRLGRSTDTQYF.

The chain joins TRBV20-1 to TRBJ2-5; there is no DNA to check the TCRdb D call of TRBD1. Germline V gene data show CDR1 as DFQATT and CDR2 as SNEGSKA (reference sequence). The CDR3 is 13 residues long. The CDR3 protein is CSGGDRGGETQYF.

This chain connects TRBV5-6 to TRBJ1-1; no DNA is available, so the TRBD1 call from TCRdb remains unchecked. The CDR3 has 13 amino acids. The germline V gene encodes CDR1 SGHDT and CDR2 YYEEEE. The CDR3 is CASILGQGTEAFF. Full variable domain (rest looked up from reference TRBV5-6 and TRBJ1-1): DAGVTQSPTHLIKTRGQQVTLRCSPKSGHDTVSWYQQALGQGPQFIFQYYEEEERQRGNFPDRFSGHQFPNYSSELNVNALLLGDSALYLCASILGQGTEAFFGQGTRLTVV.

The chain uses TRBV2 and TRBJ2-3; TCRdb picks TRBD2, but there is no DNA to check that call. The CDR3 extends over 16 amino acids. Germline V gene lookup returns CDR1 SNHLY and CDR2 FYNNEI. This CDR3 is CASSEPTSGGPDTQYF.

The chain joins TRBV6-5 to TRBJ1-6; the TRBD1 assignment by TCRdb is unverifiable without DNA. CDR1 and CDR2 from the germline V gene are MNHEY and SVGAGI. The length of the CDR3 is 15 residues. This chain's CDR3 is CASSSMSAGDSPLHF.

The J gene is TRBJ2-5, the V gene TRBV6-1; TCRdb lists TRBD2, though no DNA is available to test this call. The CDR3 is 14 residues long. From germline, CDR1 is MNHNS and CDR2 SASEGT. CDR3 region: CASSATSAQETQYF.

The chain links TRBV19 to TRBJ2-7; TCRdb lists TRBD2, though no DNA is available to test this call. Germline lookup yields CDR1 LNHDA and CDR2 SQIVND (reference sequence). The CDR3 has 14 residues. CDR3 amino acids: CASGTSGNSYEQYF.

V is TRBV20-1 and J is TRBJ1-1; TCRdb gives TRBD1 as the D gene, but with no DNA this cannot be confirmed. The CDR3 extends over 16 amino acids. Germline V gene sequence: CDR1 DFQATT, CDR2 SNEGSKA (reference sequence). The CDR3 here is CSAQSGSGTGNTEAFF.

J is TRBJ2-7 and V is TRBV7-2; TCRdb calls TRBD2, which cannot be checked without DNA. The CDR3 covers 15 residues. Looked up from germline, CDR1 is SGHTA and CDR2 is FQGNSA. The CDR3 spells CASSLLAGGVYEQYF.

The V and J genes are TRBV12-3 or TRBV12-4 and TRBJ2-2; with no DNA, the TCRdb D assignment of TRBD1 cannot be verified. The CDR3 runs 13 residues. The CDR3: CASSLAGRGELFF.

V is TRBV20-1 and J is TRBJ2-2; TCRdb designates TRBD1, a call that cannot be tested without DNA. CDR1 is DFQATT, CDR2 SNEGSKA, per germline (reference sequence). The CDR3 totals 15 residues. CDR3 amino acids: CSAPGSHKGAGELFF.

The rearrangement links TRBV30 to TRBJ2-4; TCRdb lists TRBD2, though no DNA is available to test this call. The CDR3 spans 15 residues. In germline, CDR1 is GTSNPN, CDR2 SVGIG (reference sequence). The CDR3 reads CAWSVLGIRENIQYF.

The gene calls are TRBV12-3 or TRBV12-4 and TRBJ1-2; absent DNA, TCRdb's TRBD1 call cannot be checked. There are 15 residues in the CDR3. The CDR3: CASSDPDRVRRNATF.

The gene calls are TRBV7-2 and TRBJ2-5; the D call from TCRdb, TRBD1, cannot be confirmed without DNA. There are 14 residues in the CDR3. Germline CDR1 and CDR2: SGHTA and FQGNSA. CDR3 residues: CASSSRTVQETQYF.